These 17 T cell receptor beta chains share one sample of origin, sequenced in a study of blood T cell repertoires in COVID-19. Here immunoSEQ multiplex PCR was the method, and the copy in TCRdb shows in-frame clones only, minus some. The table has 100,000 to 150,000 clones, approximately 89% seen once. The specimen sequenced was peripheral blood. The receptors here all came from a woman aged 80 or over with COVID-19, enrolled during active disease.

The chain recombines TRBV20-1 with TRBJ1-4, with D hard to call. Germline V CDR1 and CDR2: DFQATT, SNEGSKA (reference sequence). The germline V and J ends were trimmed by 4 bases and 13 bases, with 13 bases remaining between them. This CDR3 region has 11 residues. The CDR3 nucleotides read TGCAGTGCTACGGGGTCGGCGCGACTGTTTTTT. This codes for CSATGSARLFF.

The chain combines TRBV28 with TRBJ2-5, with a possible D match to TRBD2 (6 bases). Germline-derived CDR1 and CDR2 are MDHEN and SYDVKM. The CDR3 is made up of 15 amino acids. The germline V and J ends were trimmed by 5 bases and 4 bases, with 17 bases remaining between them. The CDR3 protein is CASSASGGERETQYF. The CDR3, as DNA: TGTGCCAGCAGTGCCTCAGGAGGGGAACGAGAGACCCAGTACTTC. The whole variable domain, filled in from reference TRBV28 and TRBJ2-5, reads DVKVTQSSRYLVKRTGEKVFLECVQDMDHENMFWYRQDPGLGLRLIYFSYDVKMKEKGDIPEGYSVSREKKERFSLILESASTNQTSMYLCASSASGGERETQYFGPGTRLLVL.

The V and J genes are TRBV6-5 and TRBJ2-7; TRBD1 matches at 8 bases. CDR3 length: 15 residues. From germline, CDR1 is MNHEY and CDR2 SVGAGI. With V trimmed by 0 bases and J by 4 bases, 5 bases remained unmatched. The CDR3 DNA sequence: TGTGCCAGCAGTTACTCCAACAGGGGGTCGTACGAGCAGTACTTC. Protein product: CASSYSNRGSYEQYF.

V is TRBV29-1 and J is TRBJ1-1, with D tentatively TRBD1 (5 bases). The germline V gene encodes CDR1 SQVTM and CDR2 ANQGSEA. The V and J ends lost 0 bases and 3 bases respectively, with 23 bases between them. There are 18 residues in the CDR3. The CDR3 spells CSVEDARRSYGGDTEAFF. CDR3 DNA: TGCAGCGTTGAAGACGCCAGGAGGTCCTACGGGGGGGACACTGAAGCTTTCTTT. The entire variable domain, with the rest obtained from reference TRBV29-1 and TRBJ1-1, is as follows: SAVISQKPSRDICQRGTSLTIQCQVDSQVTMMFWYRQQPGQSLTLIATANQGSEATYESGFVIDKFPISRPNLTFSTLTVSNMSPEDSSIYLCSVEDARRSYGGDTEAFFGQGTRLTVV.

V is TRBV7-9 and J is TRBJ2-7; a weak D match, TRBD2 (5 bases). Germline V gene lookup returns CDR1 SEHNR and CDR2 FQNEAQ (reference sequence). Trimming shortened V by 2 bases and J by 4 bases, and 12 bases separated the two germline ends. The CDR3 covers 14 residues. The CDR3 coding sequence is TGTGCCAGCAGCTTACTAGGACTGGGATACGAGCAGTACTTC. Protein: CASSLLGLGYEQYF.

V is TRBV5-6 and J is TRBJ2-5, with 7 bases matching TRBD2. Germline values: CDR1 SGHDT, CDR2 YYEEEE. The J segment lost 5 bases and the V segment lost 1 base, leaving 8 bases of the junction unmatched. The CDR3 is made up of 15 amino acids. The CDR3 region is CASSLPSGNRETQYF. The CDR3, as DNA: TGTGCCAGCAGCTTGCCCAGCGGGAATCGGGAGACCCAGTACTTC. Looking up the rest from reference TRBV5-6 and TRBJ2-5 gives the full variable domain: DAGVTQSPTHLIKTRGQQVTLRCSPKSGHDTVSWYQQALGQGPQFIFQYYEEEERQRGNFPDRFSGHQFPNYSSELNVNALLLGDSALYLCASSLPSGNRETQYFGPGTRLLVL.

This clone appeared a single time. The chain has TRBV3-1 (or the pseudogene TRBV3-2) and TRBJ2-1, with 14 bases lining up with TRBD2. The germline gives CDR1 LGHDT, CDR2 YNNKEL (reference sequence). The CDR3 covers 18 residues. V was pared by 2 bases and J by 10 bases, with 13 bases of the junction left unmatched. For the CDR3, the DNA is TGTGCCAGCAGCCAAAACGTACCCGGGACTAGCGGGAGACCCGAGCAGTTCTTC. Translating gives CASSQNVPGTSGRPEQFF.

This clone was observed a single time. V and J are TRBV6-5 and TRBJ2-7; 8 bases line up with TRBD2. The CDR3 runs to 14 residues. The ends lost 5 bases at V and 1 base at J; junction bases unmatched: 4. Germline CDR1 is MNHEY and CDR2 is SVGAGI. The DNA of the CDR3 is TGTGCCAGCAGTCTAGCGGGTCCTTCCTACGAGCAGTACTTC. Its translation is CASSLAGPSYEQYF.

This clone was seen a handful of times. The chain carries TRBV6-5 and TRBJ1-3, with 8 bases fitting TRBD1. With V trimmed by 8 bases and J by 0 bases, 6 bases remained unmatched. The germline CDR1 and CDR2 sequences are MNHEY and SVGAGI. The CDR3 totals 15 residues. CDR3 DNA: TGTGCCAGCGTCGACAGGGGCCGCTCTGGAAACACCATATATTTT. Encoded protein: CASVDRGRSGNTIYF.

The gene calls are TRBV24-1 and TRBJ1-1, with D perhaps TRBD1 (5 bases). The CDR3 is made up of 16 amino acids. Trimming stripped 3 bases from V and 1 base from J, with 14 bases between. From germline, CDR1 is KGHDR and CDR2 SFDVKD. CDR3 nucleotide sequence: TGTGCCACCAGTGATAATCGGGGGTCGGGGAACACTGAAGCTTTCTTT. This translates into CATSDNRGSGNTEAFF.

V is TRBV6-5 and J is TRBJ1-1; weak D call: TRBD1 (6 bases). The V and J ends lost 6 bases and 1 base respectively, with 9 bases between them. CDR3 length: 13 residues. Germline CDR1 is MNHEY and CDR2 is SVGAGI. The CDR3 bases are TGTGCCAGCAGACCCAGGGGGAACACTGAAGCTTTCTTT. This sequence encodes CASRPRGNTEAFF.

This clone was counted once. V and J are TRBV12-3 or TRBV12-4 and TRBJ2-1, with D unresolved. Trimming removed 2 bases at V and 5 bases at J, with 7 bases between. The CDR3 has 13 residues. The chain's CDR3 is CASSLSSDNEQFF. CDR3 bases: TGTGCCAGCAGTTTATCCTCGGACAATGAGCAGTTCTTC.

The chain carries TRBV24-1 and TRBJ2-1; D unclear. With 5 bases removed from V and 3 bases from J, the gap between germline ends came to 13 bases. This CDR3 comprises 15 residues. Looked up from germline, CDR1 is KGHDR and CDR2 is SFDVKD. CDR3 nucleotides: TGTGCCACCAGTGCATGGCTAGACGGCTACAATGAGCAGTTCTTC. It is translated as CATSAWLDGYNEQFF.

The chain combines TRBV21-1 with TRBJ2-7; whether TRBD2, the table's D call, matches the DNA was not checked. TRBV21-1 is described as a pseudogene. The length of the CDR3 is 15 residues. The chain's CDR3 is CASMLTSGRYYEQYF. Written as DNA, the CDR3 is TGTGCCAGCATGCTGACTAGCGGGAGGTACTACGAGCAGTACTTC.

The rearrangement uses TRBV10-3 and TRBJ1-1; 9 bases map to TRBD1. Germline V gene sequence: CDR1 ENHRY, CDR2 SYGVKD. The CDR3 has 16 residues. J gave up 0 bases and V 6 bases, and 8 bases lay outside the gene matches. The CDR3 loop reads CAIRGGTGLMNTEAFF. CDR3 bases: TGTGCCATCAGGGGAGGGACAGGGCTAATGAACACTGAAGCTTTCTTT.

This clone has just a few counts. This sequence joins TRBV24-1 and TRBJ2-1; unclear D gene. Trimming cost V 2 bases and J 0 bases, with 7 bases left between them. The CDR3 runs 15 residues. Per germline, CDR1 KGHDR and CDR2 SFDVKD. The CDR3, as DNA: TGTGCCACCAGTGATTGGAGCAGCTCCTACAATGAGCAGTTCTTC. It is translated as CATSDWSSSYNEQFF.

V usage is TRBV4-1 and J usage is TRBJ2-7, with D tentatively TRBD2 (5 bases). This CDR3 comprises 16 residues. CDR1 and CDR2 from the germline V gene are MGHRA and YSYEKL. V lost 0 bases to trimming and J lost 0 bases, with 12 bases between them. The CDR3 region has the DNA TGCGCCAGCAGCCAAGATCCTGGGCGGGCCTCCTACGAGCAGTACTTC. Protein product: CASSQDPGRASYEQYF.